Included here is one T cell receptor beta chain sequence, with context. Certain patients, namely those with other autoimmune diseases, uncontrolled infections, pregnancy or lactation, were excluded. Diagnosis used clinical symptoms, serum thyroxine, TRAb, thyroid ultrasound and orbital computed tomography. The PBMCs were taken from 10 ml of fresh peripheral blood. The record originates from a study of Graves' ophthalmopathy and Graves' hyperthyroidism. Amplified material comprised TCR beta CDR3 regions derived from RNA transcripts. After a first-round RT-PCR with HTBI primers, a second-round multiplex PCR was run. One entry per CDR3 protein, called by TCRdb with MiXCR from the multiplex PCR reads. Of about 740,000 distinct CDR3 sequences listed, 40% are singletons. This sequence originates from an adult man with Graves' ophthalmopathy. The sample consisted of peripheral blood.

Here the CDR3 DNA reads TGTGCCAGCAGAACAGAGGCCGGGCAGCCCCAGCATTTT. Translation: CASRTEAGQPQHF. This sequence joins TRBV12-3 or TRBV12-4 and TRBJ1-5, with D unclear. The V end was cut by 6 bases, the J end by 7 bases, with 13 bases between. This CDR3 is 13 amino acids long.